Here is one T cell receptor (beta chain) with its context. This entry comes from a study of blood T cell repertoires in COVID-19. Whole-study context: The origin of the acute and convalescent COVID-19 samples was the United States, Italy and Spain.

Produced via immunoSEQ multiplex PCR; TCRdb's table is partial and in-frame only. The table shows roughly 260,000 clones, with around nine tenths occurring only once. The CDR3 length is 12 residues. Germline-derived CDR1 and CDR2 are SGHTA and FQGNSA. V shed 2 bases and J shed 5 bases, with 5 bases lying between them. The sample taken for sequencing was peripheral blood. This rearrangement joins TRBV7-2 to TRBJ2-3, with D hard to call. The origin of this receptor is a woman aged 40 to 50 who had recovered from COVID-19. The CDR3 loop reads CASSLFRDTQYF. DNA for the CDR3: TGTGCCAGCAGCTTATTCCGAGATACGCAGTATTTT.